This T cell receptor (beta chain) was obtained from a study of shared clonotypes between healthy human individuals. Germline loops: CDR1 LNHNV, CDR2 YYDKDF (reference sequence). After removal of 5 bases from V and 7 bases from J, the junction contained 10 bases not matched to a gene. CDR3 length equals 15 residues. The protocol was immunoSEQ multiplex PCR, while the TCRdb copy is restricted to in-frame clones and leaves out a portion. The top ten hold under 0.45% of the sample, which has some 2.3 million clones, more than 85% seen once. The chain carries TRBV15 and TRBJ2-5, with TRBD2 identical over 10 bases. The material sequenced was naive CD4+ T cells from PBMCs. Described subset: CD45RA+ positively selected. This clonotype originated in a man between 18 and 29 years old in good health. Some clones in this sample may be carry-over from other donors' samples. CDR3 loop: CATSSRAGGSGTQYF. The DNA of the CDR3 is TGTGCCACCAGCTCCCGAGCGGGAGGGAGCGGGACCCAGTACTTC.